This T cell receptor (beta chain) originates from a study of cytomegalovirus exposure and HLA in healthy donors. Regarding the study as a whole: Prior analysis indicated that the majority of TCR beta V segments exhibited productivity approximately 87% or approximately 30% of the time. The CMV antigen specificity of a few CMV-associated chains was confirmed through in vitro analysis. Relative to the roughly 700-donor mean, N-insertions were reportedly fewer in an Asian-associated ancestry cluster in a later analysis.

Use of 60 Vbeta and 13 Jbeta primers characterized the PCR. Sequencing was performed with immunoSEQ multiplex PCR; in TCRdb, only in-frame clones are kept and a portion is missing. Its table lists 60,000 to 65,000 clones. As to this clone: Its antigen remains unknown.

Germline assignment: CDR1 SQVTM and CDR2 ANQGSEA. This CDR3 is 14 amino acids long. V shed 4 bases and J 7 bases; nucleotides not matched to a gene: 10. This TCR was recovered from a young woman in good health and CMV-seronegative. The V gene is TRBV29-1, the J gene TRBJ2-7; 10 nucleotides agree with TRBD1. The sequencing input was PBMCs. The CDR3 region has the DNA TGCAGCGTTGTTAATCGACAGGGGGCGAATGAGCAGTACTTC. As protein: CSVVNRQGANEQYF.